This paragraph reports one T cell receptor beta chain. This sample was taken from a study of blood T cell repertoires in COVID-19. V was shortened by 6 bases and J by 4 bases, with 12 bases between the two germline ends. Germline V gene sequence: CDR1 MDHEN, CDR2 SYDVKM. The CDR3 has 13 amino acids. Methods used by the authors: Amplification with reference gene primers provided the estimates of nucleated cell counts. Sequencing used immunoSEQ multiplex PCR; TCRdb keeps in-frame clones, though not all of them. V, J and clone size are those of that table, while D and trimming were read from the DNA. Counted here are tens of thousands of clones, more than 80% occurring once; the ten biggest clones make up 9% to 10%.

This sequence joins TRBV28 and TRBJ1-2; the D gene is possibly TRBD1 (5 bases). Sequencing used peripheral blood. The TCR was taken from a man aged 55 to 70 in a cohort sampled during active COVID-19. CDR3 residues: CASSLRGVYGYTF. The CDR3, as DNA: TGTGCCAGCAGCCTGCGGGGCGTCTATGGCTACACCTTC.